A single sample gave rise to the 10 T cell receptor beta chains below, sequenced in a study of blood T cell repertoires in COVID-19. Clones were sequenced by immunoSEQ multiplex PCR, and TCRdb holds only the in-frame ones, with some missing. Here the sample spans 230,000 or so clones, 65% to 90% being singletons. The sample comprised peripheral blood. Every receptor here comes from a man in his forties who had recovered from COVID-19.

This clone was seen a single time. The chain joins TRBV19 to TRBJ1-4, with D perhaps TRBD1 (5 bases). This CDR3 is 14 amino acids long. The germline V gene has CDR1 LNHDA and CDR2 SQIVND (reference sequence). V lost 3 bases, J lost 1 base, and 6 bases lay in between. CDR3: CASSMTVTNEKLFF. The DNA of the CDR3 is TGTGCCAGTAGTATGACAGTAACTAATGAAAAACTGTTTTTT.

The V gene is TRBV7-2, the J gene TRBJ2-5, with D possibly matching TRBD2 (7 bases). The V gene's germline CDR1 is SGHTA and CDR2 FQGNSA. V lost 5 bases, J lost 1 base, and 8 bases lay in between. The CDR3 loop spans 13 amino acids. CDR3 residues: CASSRGGQETQYF. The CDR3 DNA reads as TGTGCCAGCAGCAGGGGGGGCCAAGAGACCCAGTACTTC.

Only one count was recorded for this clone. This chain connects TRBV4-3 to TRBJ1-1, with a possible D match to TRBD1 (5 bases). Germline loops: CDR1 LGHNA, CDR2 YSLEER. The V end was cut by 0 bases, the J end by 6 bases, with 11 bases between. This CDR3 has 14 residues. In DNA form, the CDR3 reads TGCGCCAGCAGCCAAGATGGGGGGGTCTCTGAAGCTTTCTTT. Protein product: CASSQDGGVSEAFF.

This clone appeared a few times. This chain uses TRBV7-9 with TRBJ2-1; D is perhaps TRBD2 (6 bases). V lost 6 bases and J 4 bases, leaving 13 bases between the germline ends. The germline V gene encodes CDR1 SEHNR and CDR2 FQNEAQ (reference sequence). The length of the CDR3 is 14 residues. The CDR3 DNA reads TGTGCCAGCAGTTCCGGGACTCGATACAATGAGCAGTTCTTC. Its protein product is CASSSGTRYNEQFF. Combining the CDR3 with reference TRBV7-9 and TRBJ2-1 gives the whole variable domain DTGVSQNPRHKITKRGQNVTFRCDPISEHNRLYWYRQTLGQGPEFLTYFQNEAQLEKSRLLSDRFSAERPKGSFSTLEIQRTEQGDSAMYLCASSSGTRYNEQFFGPGTRLTVL.

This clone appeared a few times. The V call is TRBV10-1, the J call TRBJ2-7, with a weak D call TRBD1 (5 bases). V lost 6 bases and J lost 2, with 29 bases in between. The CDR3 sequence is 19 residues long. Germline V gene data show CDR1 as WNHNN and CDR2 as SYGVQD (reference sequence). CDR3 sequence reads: CASRIPGDVPDTLPYEQYF. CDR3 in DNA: TGCGCCAGCAGGATCCCGGGCGACGTCCCGGACACTCTACCCTACGAGCAGTACTTC.

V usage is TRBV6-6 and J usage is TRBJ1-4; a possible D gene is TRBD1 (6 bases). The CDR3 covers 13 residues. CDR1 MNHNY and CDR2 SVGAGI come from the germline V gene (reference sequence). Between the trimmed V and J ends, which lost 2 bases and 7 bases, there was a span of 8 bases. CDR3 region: CASSYGGAEKLFF. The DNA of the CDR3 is TGTGCCAGCAGTTACGGGGGGGCTGAAAAACTGTTTTTT.

The CDR3: CASSLGTVDQPQHF. The CDR3 bases are TGTGCCAGCAGCTTAGGGACAGTGGATCAGCCCCAGCATTTT. V is TRBV9 and J is TRBJ1-5, with 7 bases aligning to TRBD1. Germline CDR1 reads SGDLS; CDR2 reads YYNGEE. The CDR3 totals 14 residues. Trimming at V came to 4 bases and at J to 5 bases, leaving 6 bases not matched to a gene.

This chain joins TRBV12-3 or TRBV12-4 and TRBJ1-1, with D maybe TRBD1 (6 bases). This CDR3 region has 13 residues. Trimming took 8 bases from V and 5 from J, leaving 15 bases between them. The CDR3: CASGPDRMTEAFF. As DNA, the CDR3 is TGTGCCAGCGGACCTGACAGGATGACTGAAGCTTTCTTT.

CDR3 in DNA: TGTGCCAGTAGTGGACAGGGGGGCGATGCTTTCTTT. Protein product: CASSGQGGDAFF. This rearrangement joins TRBV19 to TRBJ1-1; 10 positions match TRBD1. V lost 5 bases and J lost 11; bases outside the gene matches: 5. CDR1 LNHDA and CDR2 SQIVND come from the germline V gene (reference sequence). The CDR3 consists of 12 residues.

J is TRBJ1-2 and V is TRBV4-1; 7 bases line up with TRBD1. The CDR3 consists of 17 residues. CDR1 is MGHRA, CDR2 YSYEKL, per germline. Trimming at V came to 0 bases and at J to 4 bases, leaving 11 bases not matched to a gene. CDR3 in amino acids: CASSQEQGNPLAYGYTF. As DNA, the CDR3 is TGCGCCAGCAGCCAAGAACAGGGGAATCCCTTGGCCTATGGCTACACCTTC.